This is a list of T cell receptor beta chains from one sample in a study of T cell responses to AZD1222 COVID-19 vaccine. Assay: immunoSEQ multiplex PCR; the TCRdb copy retains only in-frame clones and omits some. The sample lists some 140,000 clones; 85% were seen once. This specimen was peripheral blood, taken 28 days after the second dose of the MenACWY control vaccine. All receptors come from an adult who received the MenACWY meningococcal vaccine as a control. CDR3s leave out the opening cysteine and the closing phenylalanine or tryptophan. Fields, in order: J gene, V gene, D gene, CDR3 protein. A D gene is named only where the DNA matches it firmly.

>TRBJ2-7|TRBV4-1|NA
ASSQEVQQY
>TRBJ1-1|TRBV4-2|TRBD1
ASSQDPPGQGAFAEAF
>TRBJ1-3|TRBV2|TRBD1
ASSRQGSGDTIY
>TRBJ1-1|TRBV9|NA
ASSLGGRMNTEAF
>TRBJ1-4|TRBV7-2|NA
ASSPLLTGEKLF
>TRBJ2-2|TRBV4-2|NA
ASSQPRAVLGIGELF
>TRBJ1-1|TRBV19|NA
ASSPRTTLLTEAF
>TRBJ1-3|TRBV19|TRBD1
ASTPADRSGNTIY
>TRBJ2-7|TRBV30|TRBD1
AWRDRAVLAGEQY
>TRBJ2-3|TRBV19|TRBD2
ASSITSGPTDTQY
>TRBJ1-2|TRBV3-1/TRBV3-2|NA
ASSYDRRGGYT
>TRBJ1-3|TRBV19|NA
ASTPRRAGNTIY
>TRBJ1-2|TRBV6-4|NA
ASSPMGGISYGYT
>TRBJ1-5|TRBV18|NA
ASSPTGGNQPQH
>TRBJ1-2|TRBV10-3|NA
AISESGQGMNYGYT
>TRBJ1-6|TRBV11-3|TRBD1
ASITGGYGISYNSPLH
>TRBJ2-7|TRBV19|TRBD1
ASSKQTGWLY
>TRBJ2-2|TRBV5-1|NA
ASRTGPPNTGELF
>TRBJ2-6|TRBV7-3|NA
ASSSPWDTSSGANVLT
>TRBJ2-5|TRBV6-2/TRBV6-3|TRBD2
ASSSPSGGPETQY
>TRBJ1-4|TRBV29-1|TRBD1
SVKDRGEKLF
>TRBJ1-6|TRBV12-3/TRBV12-4|NA
ASSLGTFSPLH
>TRBJ1-5|TRBV2|NA
ASSALSASNQPQH
>TRBJ2-4|TRBV7-9|NA
ASSLAQGAKNIQY
>TRBJ1-3|TRBV10-2|NA
ASSMMNTIY
>TRBJ1-4|TRBV27|NA
ASSLSPLGGYKEKLF
>TRBJ1-4|TRBV28|NA
ASSTFSNEKLF